The 2 T cell receptor beta chains below were found in one sample sequenced in a study of blood T cell repertoires in COVID-19. Using immunoSEQ multiplex PCR, the repertoire was profiled, and TCRdb retains in-frame clones only, with some absent. The sample comprises about 50,000 clones, 85% to 90% of which are singletons, and roughly a quarter rests with the top ten. Sequences were obtained from peripheral blood. These receptors originate from a human donor in a cohort sampled during active COVID-19.

The chain is built from TRBV6-1 and TRBJ2-2, with 7 nucleotides matching TRBD1. Looked up from germline, CDR1 is MNHNS and CDR2 is SASEGT. The CDR3 is 15 amino acids. Trimming removed 3 bases from V and 2 bases from J; junction bases left unmatched: 3. The CDR3 spells CASSDGTANTGELFF. CDR3 nucleotide sequence: TGTGCCAGCAGTGACGGGACAGCTAACACCGGGGAGCTGTTTTTT.

This clone appeared a single time. This chain links TRBV27 with TRBJ1-1, with 7 bases lining up with TRBD1. V shed 1 base and J 1 base; nucleotides not matched to a gene: 3. The CDR3 covers 15 residues. Germline V lookup: CDR1 MNHEY, CDR2 SMNVEV (reference sequence). CDR3 protein: CASSLYEGANTEAFF. The CDR3 DNA reads as TGTGCCAGCAGTTTATACGAGGGGGCGAACACTGAAGCTTTCTTT.